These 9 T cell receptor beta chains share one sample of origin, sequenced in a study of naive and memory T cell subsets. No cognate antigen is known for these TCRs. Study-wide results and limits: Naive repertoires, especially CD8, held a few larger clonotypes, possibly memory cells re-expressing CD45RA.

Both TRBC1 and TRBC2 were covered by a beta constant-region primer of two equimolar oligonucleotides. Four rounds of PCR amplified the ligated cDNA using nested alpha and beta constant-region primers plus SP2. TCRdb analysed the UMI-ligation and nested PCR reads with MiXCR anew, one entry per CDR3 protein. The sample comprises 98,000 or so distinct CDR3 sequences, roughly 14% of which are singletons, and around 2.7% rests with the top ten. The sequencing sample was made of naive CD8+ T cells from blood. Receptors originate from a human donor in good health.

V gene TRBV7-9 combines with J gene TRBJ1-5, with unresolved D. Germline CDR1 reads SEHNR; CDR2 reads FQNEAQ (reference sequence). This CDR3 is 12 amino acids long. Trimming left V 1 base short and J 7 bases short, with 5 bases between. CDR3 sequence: CASSLGTQPQHF. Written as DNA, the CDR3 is TGTGCCAGCAGCTTAGGTACGCAGCCCCAGCATTTT.

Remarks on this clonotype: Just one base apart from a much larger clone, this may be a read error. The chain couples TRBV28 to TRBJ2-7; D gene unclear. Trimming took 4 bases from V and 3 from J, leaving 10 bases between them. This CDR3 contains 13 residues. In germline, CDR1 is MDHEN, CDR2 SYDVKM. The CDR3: CASSSEVVYEQYF. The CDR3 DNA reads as TGTGCCAGCAGTTCAGAGGTTGTCTACGAGCAGTACTTC.

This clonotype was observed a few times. As DNA, the CDR3 is TGTGCCAGCAGTTTATACCGACAGTCTGAGGAGCCCCAGCATTTT. Encoded protein: CASSLYRQSEEPQHF. The rearrangement joins TRBV28 to TRBJ1-5; D possibly corresponds to TRBD1 (5 bases). The V gene lost 1 base and the J gene lost 8 bases, with 15 bases spanning the gap. Germline CDR1 reads MDHEN; CDR2 reads SYDVKM. The CDR3 runs to 15 residues.

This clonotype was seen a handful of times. Here the CDR3 DNA reads TGTGCCAGCAGGAAAGCGACCTTACTCGCTGCTGGCTACACCTTC. It yields the protein CASRKATLLAAGYTF. The chain is built from TRBV6-5 and TRBJ1-2; D ambiguous. Looked up from germline, CDR1 is MNHEY and CDR2 is SVGAGI. The V and J ends lost 6 bases and 7 bases respectively, with 21 bases between them. The CDR3 is 15 amino acids.

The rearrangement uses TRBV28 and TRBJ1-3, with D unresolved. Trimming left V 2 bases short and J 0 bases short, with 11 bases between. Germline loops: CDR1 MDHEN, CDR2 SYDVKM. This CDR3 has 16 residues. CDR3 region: CASSLLEGSSGNTIYF. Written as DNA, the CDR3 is TGTGCCAGCAGTTTACTTGAGGGTTCCTCTGGAAACACCATATATTTT.

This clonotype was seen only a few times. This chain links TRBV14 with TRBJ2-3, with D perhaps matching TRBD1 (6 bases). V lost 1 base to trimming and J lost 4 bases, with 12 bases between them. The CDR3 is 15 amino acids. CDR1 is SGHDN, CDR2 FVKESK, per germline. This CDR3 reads CASSQVLEGADTQYF. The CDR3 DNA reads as TGTGCCAGCAGCCAAGTTCTAGAGGGGGCAGATACGCAGTATTTT.

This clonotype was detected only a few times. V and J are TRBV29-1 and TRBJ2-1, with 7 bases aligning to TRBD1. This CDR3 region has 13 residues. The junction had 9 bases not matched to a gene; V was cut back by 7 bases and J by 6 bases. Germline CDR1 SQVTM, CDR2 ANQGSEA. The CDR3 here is CSADREIGNEQFF. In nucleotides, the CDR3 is TGCAGCGCCGACAGGGAAATCGGCAATGAGCAGTTCTTC.

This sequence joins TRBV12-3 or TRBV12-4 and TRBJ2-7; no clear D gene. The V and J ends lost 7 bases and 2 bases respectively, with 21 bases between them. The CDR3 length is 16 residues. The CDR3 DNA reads TGTGCCAGCAACCCCTCCGGAAGGGTCAAAACCTACGAGCAGTACTTC. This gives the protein CASNPSGRVKTYEQYF.

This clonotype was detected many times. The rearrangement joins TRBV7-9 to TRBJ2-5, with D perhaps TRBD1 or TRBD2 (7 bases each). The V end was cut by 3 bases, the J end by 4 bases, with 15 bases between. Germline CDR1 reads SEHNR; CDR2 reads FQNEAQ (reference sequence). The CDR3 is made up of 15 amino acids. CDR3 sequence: CASSFAGDRLETQYF. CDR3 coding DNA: TGTGCCAGCAGCTTCGCGGGGGACAGATTAGAGACCCAGTACTTC.